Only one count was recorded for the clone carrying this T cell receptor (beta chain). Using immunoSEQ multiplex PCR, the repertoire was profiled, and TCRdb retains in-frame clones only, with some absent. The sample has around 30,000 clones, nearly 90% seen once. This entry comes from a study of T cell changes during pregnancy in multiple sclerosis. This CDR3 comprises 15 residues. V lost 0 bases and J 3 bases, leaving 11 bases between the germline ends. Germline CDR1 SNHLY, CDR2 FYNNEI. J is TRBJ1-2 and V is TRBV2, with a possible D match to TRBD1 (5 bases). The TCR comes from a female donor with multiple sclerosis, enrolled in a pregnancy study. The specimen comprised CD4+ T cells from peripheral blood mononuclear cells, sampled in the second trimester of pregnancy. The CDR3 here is CASSEAWGSYYGYTF. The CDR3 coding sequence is TGTGCCAGCAGTGAAGCGTGGGGCAGCTACTATGGCTACACCTTC.